The clone carrying this TCR beta chain was detected only once. Its specificity is not known. Unique-molecular-identifier-tagged TCR beta cDNA libraries were used. TCRdb re-analysed the PCR reads in MiXCR, keeping a single row per CDR3 protein. The table shows 700,000 to 900,000 distinct CDR3 sequences, with about half occurring only once. These data come from a study of post-analysis software for immune sequencing data. Regarding the study as a whole: TRBV5-6, TRBV5-1 and TRBV20-1 belonged to a set of a handful of TRBV segments that were more frequent in patients than controls.

CDR3 size: 14 residues. The germline gives CDR1 SGDLS, CDR2 YYNGEE. Deletions cut 0 bases from V and 8 bases from J, with 12 bases between. The sample consisted of blood. The chain recombines TRBV9 with TRBJ2-1; D unresolved. The TCR sequence derives from a girl aged 5-17 years with multiple sclerosis. The CDR3: CASSVADRSDEQFF. In nucleotides, the CDR3 is TGTGCCAGCAGCGTAGCGGACCGATCGGATGAGCAGTTCTTC.